Here is one T cell receptor beta chain with its context. The data were obtained in a study of read filtering for tumor transcriptome and immune sequencing. Turning to the study itself: Patients were about 17 male and approximately 15 female, mean age approximately 70 years, range roughly 45 to 85.

CDR1 and CDR2 (germline): SGHAT, FQNNGV. This CDR3 has 14 residues. V shed 5 bases and J 5 bases; nucleotides not matched to a gene: 7. The library was built from 400 ng RNA with molecular barcoded adaptors for alpha/delta and beta/gamma chains. TCRdb re-analysed the reads in MiXCR, keeping a single row per CDR3 protein. The table shows roughly 56,000 distinct CDR3 sequences, with around 18% occurring only once. The chain is built from TRBV11-2 and TRBJ2-3, with TRBD1 identical over 7 bases. The receptor's source is a donor at least 40 years old with multiple myeloma. Sequenced: a population of CD138-negative cells sorted from bone marrow. The CDR3 is CASSPTQGVDTQYF. The CDR3 nucleotides read TGTGCCAGCAGCCCTACTCAGGGGGTAGATACGCAGTATTTT.